Detailed here is one T cell receptor (beta chain). The protocol was immunoSEQ multiplex PCR, while the TCRdb copy is restricted to in-frame clones and leaves out a portion. The table includes just over 80,000 clones, roughly 95% detected once. This CDR3 is built from 20 residues. The sample comes from a study of T cell changes during pregnancy in multiple sclerosis. Source: peripheral blood, taken in the second trimester of pregnancy. The TCR sequence derives from a female donor with multiple sclerosis, enrolled in a pregnancy study. V and J are TRBV21-1 and TRBJ2-5; the table calls TRBD2, which could not be checked here. TRBV21-1 corresponds to a pseudogene. The CDR3: CASSPPGYVGGGPYQETQYF. Written as DNA, the CDR3 is TGTGCCAGCAGCCCCCCGGGATATGTGGGGGGAGGGCCCTATCAAGAGACCCAGTACTTC.